This T cell receptor beta chain was identified in a study of cytomegalovirus exposure and HLA in healthy donors (dated by TCRdb to 2017 to 2019). Looking at the study overall: An earlier analysis of roughly 570 of the donors reported about 280 Gb of sequence data and around 120 million unique TCR beta sequences obtained from 150 million to 200 million T cells. In the later analysis, no new phenotypic data were used to find candidate immune exposures; instead, reliance was placed on TCR beta sequences and their occurrence across donors. The study used immunosequencing to profile the T cell repertoires of 666 subjects and linked those repertoires to cytomegalovirus serostatus. The study combined high-throughput TCR immunosequencing, statistical association of individual TCRs with disease status, and machine learning to predict cytomegalovirus infection status. The aim of the study was to test whether cataloging public T cell receptors could identify signatures of past pathogen exposure. In a later analysis, previously published TCR beta repertoires from several hundred donors were re-analyzed and high-resolution HLA genotyping was added so that TCR occurrence patterns could be studied. Besides the first cohort of under 700 subjects, a separate validation cohort made up of around 120 different subjects was used. All discovery cohort repertoires had been generated on a single sequencing platform. A later genetic analysis took genome-wide SNP genotypes for about 55% of the 666 donors and used that subset as a discovery cohort. An early release that covered roughly 600 HLA-typed donors contained approximately 300 gigabases of sequencing data and roughly 84 million unique TCR sequences. HLA typing included class I and class II loci at four-digit resolution. Among some 400 genotyped donors of the cohort, an average of around 250,000 unique TCR beta nucleotide sequences was sequenced per donor, of which roughly 18% were non-productive. An earlier analysis of around 540 of the donors applied high-throughput TCR beta sequencing to assess whether each TCR beta V gene segment acted as functional or pseudogenic. Among the roughly 400 genotyped donors, roughly 80% belonged to the genetic ancestry cluster associated with self-reported Caucasian donors. Alongside the repertoire data, information on donor age, sex, ethnicity and CMV serostatus was compiled. Typing coverage differed by locus: A, B, C, DRB1 and DQB1 were typed in about 629-630 donors, DQA1 in roughly 510, DPA1 in around 610, and DPB1 in around 490. Four to six DR-DQ haplotypes were handled as single units for association and clustering because linkage in the cohort was strong.

Study-wide findings and limitations: Strong co-occurrence of HLA alleles, especially DR and DQ, made assigning TCR associations to individual alleles difficult. Compared with the approximately 720-donor mean, donors in an Asian-associated ancestry cluster had fewer N-insertions in productive TCRs, according to a later genetic analysis. In vitro tests confirmed that a few of the cytomegalovirus-associated TCR beta chains recognize cytomegalovirus antigens. A later analysis found that most CMV-associated TCR beta chains appeared HLA-restricted, with HLA associations seemingly driven largely by CMV exposure. Because counts were too low, about 18 rarely observed V segments, including chromosome 9 orphons, were excluded from the earlier analysis of some 590 of the donors. In a later analysis, around 17,000 TCR beta sequences were associated with specific HLA alleles at a false discovery rate of 0.05. The authors suggested that the approach could potentially be extended to other disease states and immunological phenotypes. The presence/absence analyses assumed that sequencing depth was roughly uniform across donors, and that assumption may not be true. A later analysis found that HLA-associated TCR beta chains were more clonally expanded and had lower generation probabilities than equally common non-associated chains. A further reported finding was that TCR beta sequences accurately predicted the HLA-A and HLA-B alleles for most subjects in the first cohort. While some public TCRs were present in many individuals, most TCR sequences turned up only very rarely across donors. HLA typing was unavailable for some donors at each locus, so association tests used only the typed subset. Correlated functional status among segregating V segments might reflect linkage disequilibrium, but an unknown experimental factor could not be ruled out. A total of about 180 TCR beta chains were listed by the study as associated with cytomegalovirus. CMV serostatus was the only immune exposure information available for the cohort. In an earlier analysis of several hundred of the donors, most TCR beta V segments were observed in productive rearrangements about 87% or about 30% of the time, broadly matching IMGT annotations. The cohort was sequenced for TCR beta chains only, and without alpha or paired-chain data the features that could be detected were limited. A group of highly shared sequence variants was considered likely to be a technical artifact of the sequencing pipeline. A later genetic analysis associated a missense DCLRE1C variant with V-gene and J-gene trimming of TCR beta chains, and an independent cohort replicated the association. Some IMGT-functional V segments, including TRBV6-2 and TRBV6-3, could not be distinguished by the 87-base-pair reads and were therefore excluded. Cytomegalovirus status was reported to be diagnosed by the classifier with high specificity and sensitivity in both the original and validation cohorts. A later analysis found that TCR association rates varied across HLA loci, with DRB1 alleles showing the most associated TCRs and HLA-C alleles the fewest. Several of the top co-occurrence clusters appeared to be linked to parvovirus B19, influenza, CMV and Epstein-Barr virus, according to a later analysis.

V and J lose 5 bases and 6 bases, and a span of 17 bases separates them. Reading the germline V gene gives CDR1 SGHAT and CDR2 FQNNGV. Counted from cysteine to phenylalanine, this CDR3 has 15 amino acids. The kept DNA is CDR3 alone, 45 bases in frame from the first base. Libraries were built with the immunoSEQ multiplex PCR assay. For the multiplex PCR, a mixture combining 60 forward primers for TCR Vbeta segments and 13 reverse primers for TCR Jbeta segments was used. Amplification of the CDR3 region of rearranged TCR beta genes was performed with a multiplex PCR assay on genomic DNA. Amplified TCR beta libraries were sequenced as 87-base-pair reads on the Illumina HiSeq System. The study's own analysis went as follows. A later analysis counted around 72 million unique TCR beta chains across the 600 to 850 repertoires, and around 12 million of these chains were shared by at least two donors. To remove PCR and sequencing errors, raw reads were error-corrected and collapsed into unique sequences using a nearest-neighbor algorithm that merged closely related sequences. Alignment of CDR3 sequences to IMGT reference sequences was used to assign V, D and J gene segments. For a sequence to be retained, a match of at least six nucleotides to both a V gene segment and a J gene segment was required. Rearrangements were classified as productive when the CDR3 lacked stop codons and remained in frame with V and J, and all other rearrangements were classified as non-productive. Following IMGT convention, CDR3 was defined as the stretch from the second conserved V-encoded cysteine to the conserved J-encoded phenylalanine. In an earlier analysis of some 550 of the donors, sequences lacking an unambiguous match to a single V gene segment were excluded. In an earlier analysis of 587 of the donors, a V segment was called functional when productive rearrangements were above 56.7%, and segregating when the standard deviation between donors exceeded 5%. A statistical classification framework was developed to diagnose cytomegalovirus status using the catalog of TCR beta chain sequences. V and J gene assignment, in a later analysis, came from comparing TCR nucleotide sequences with IMGT/GENE-DB human TR gene sequences. The TCRdist pipeline was used in a later analysis to assign CDR3 sequences and most-parsimonious VDJ recombination scenarios. A later analysis defined each TCR beta chain by its CDR3 amino acid sequence plus V-gene family, and excluded reads lacking a unique V-gene family. A later analysis removed 500 to 600 highly shared, low-generation-probability nucleotide sequences to deal with suspected cross-contamination and a sequencing artifact. In a later analysis, a clonal expansion index for each public chain was calculated from normalized within-repertoire ranks of inferred template counts. In a later analysis, generation probabilities were computed with a VDJ recombination model fitted to out-of-frame rearrangements, and the resulting probabilities were checked against IGoR. Hypergeometric tests were used in a later analysis to score TCR-TCR, TCR-HLA and TCR-CMV co-occurrence, with a repertoire-size bias correction applied to the TCR pairs. To estimate false discovery rates, a later analysis permuted the HLA or CMV assignments 20 times. In a later analysis, co-occurring TCRs were grouped using DBSCAN, with TCRdist sequence similarity added in when clustering inside HLA-allele-positive subsets. For co-occurrence clustering, repertoires with fewer than 30,000 or more than 120,000 public chains were excluded, along with roughly five repertoires with anomalous nucleotide sharing. Sourced from immuneACCESS, this table was stored by TCRdb with only in-frame sequences that have V and J called. A share of the clones is absent; for the studies checked, an unresolved V gene accounts for under half, and the remainder has no known explanation. The D gene and trimming were derived from the DNA, and the V and J assignments and clone size from that table. Counted in this sample were over 100,000 clones; more than 65% of them appeared once. Of the sample, more than 4% is held by the ten largest clones.

Notes on this clone: The antigen this receptor binds is unknown. The sample holds no much larger clone one base away, and base qualities are not on file.

The cohort was made up of approximately 700 healthy bone marrow donors. All cohort members were sampled while nominally healthy, although unrecorded immune exposures were likely present. The donor was CMV seropositive and belonged to the group of about 290 seropositive cohort members. Every donor gave a peripheral blood sample, and the peripheral blood mononuclear cells from that sample were used for TCR beta sequencing. Genomic DNA extraction from the blood cell samples was performed with the Qiagen DNeasy Blood Extraction Kit. This receptor was identified in a male donor in good health and CMV-seropositive. The chain couples TRBV11-2 to TRBJ2-4; the D gene is possibly TRBD1, with 6 bases matching. The sample consisted of PBMCs. This receptor has the CDR3 CASSPLGGLGNIQYF. The DNA sequence reads TGTGCCAGCAGCCCCCTAGGGGGTCTTGGAAACATTCAGTACTTC. With all but the CDR3 taken from the reference TRBV11-2 and TRBJ2-4 genes, the full variable domain is: EAGVAQSPRYKIIEKRQSVAFWCNPISGHATLYWYQQILGQGPKLLIQFQNNGVVDDSQLPKDRFSAERLKGVDSTLKIQPAKLEDSAVYLCASSPLGGLGNIQYFGAGTRLSVL.